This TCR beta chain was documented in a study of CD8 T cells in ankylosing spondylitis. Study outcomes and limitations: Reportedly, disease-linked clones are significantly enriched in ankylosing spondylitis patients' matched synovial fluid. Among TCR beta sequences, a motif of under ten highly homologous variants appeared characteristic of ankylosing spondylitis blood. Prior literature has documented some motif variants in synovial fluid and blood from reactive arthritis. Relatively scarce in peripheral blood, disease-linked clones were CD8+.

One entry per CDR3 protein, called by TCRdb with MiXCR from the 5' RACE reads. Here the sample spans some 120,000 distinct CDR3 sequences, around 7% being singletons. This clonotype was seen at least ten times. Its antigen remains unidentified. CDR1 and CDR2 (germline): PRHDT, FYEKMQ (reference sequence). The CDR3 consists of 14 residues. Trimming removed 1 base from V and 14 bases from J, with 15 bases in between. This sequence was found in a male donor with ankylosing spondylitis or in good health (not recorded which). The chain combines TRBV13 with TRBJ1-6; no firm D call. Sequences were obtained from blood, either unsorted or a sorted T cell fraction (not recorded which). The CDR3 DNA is TGTGCCAGCAGCTTAGTAAGCGACCGCGCAGCCCTCCACTTT. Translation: CASSLVSDRAALHF.